A single sample gave rise to the 11 T cell receptor beta chains below, sequenced in a study of blood T cell repertoires in COVID-19. Sequenced by immunoSEQ multiplex PCR; TCRdb stores in-frame clones only, minus some. The sample carries roughly 300,000 clones, approximately 84% recorded once. Material for sequencing was peripheral blood. The receptors stem from a human donor with COVID-19, enrolled during active disease. The donor label of this sample is uncertain.

This clone was picked up one time. This chain links TRBV30 with TRBJ1-4, with no clear D. Trimming left V 2 bases short and J 8 bases short, with 12 bases between. Germline CDR1 GTSNPN, CDR2 SVGIG (reference sequence). The CDR3 extends over 13 amino acids. CDR3: CAWSFRDREKLFF. In DNA, the CDR3 is TGTGCCTGGAGTTTTCGGGATCGGGAAAAACTGTTTTTT.

The chain has TRBV11-2 and TRBJ1-2; D gene uncertain. Between the trimmed V and J ends, which lost 6 bases and 5 bases, there was a span of 28 bases. The V gene's germline CDR1 is SGHAT and CDR2 FQNNGV. CDR3 length: 18 residues. In nucleotides, the CDR3 is TGTGCCAGCAGATACTGGATGGCCGGGGAGGTTTTTGTTTATGGCTACACCTTC. This translates into CASRYWMAGEVFVYGYTF. Combining the CDR3 with reference TRBV11-2 and TRBJ1-2 gives the whole variable domain EAGVAQSPRYKIIEKRQSVAFWCNPISGHATLYWYQQILGQGPKLLIQFQNNGVVDDSQLPKDRFSAERLKGVDSTLKIQPAKLEDSAVYLCASRYWMAGEVFVYGYTFGSGTRLTVV.

The rearrangement links TRBV7-9 to TRBJ2-1; 11 nucleotides match TRBD2. This CDR3 region has 16 residues. Trimming removed 1 base from V and 5 bases from J; junction bases left unmatched: 4. Germline V lookup: CDR1 SEHNR, CDR2 FQNEAQ (reference sequence). Here the CDR3 reads CASSLETSGIHNEQFF. The CDR3 DNA is TGTGCCAGCAGCTTAGAGACTAGCGGGATCCACAATGAGCAGTTCTTC. Based on the CDR3 plus reference TRBV7-9 and TRBJ2-1, the full variable domain is DTGVSQNPRHKITKRGQNVTFRCDPISEHNRLYWYRQTLGQGPEFLTYFQNEAQLEKSRLLSDRFSAERPKGSFSTLEIQRTEQGDSAMYLCASSLETSGIHNEQFFGPGTRLTVL.

This chain links TRBV29-1 with TRBJ2-5; TRBD2 matches 8 bases. With 6 bases clipped from V and 5 bases from J, the junction kept 8 bases outside the gene matches. The germline V gene encodes CDR1 SQVTM and CDR2 ANQGSEA. This CDR3 is built from 13 residues. The DNA of the CDR3 is TGCAGCGTCCCCCCGGGACTAGGGGAGACCCAGTACTTC. This translates into CSVPPGLGETQYF.

This chain uses TRBV28 with TRBJ1-5, with D possibly matching TRBD1 (5 bases). The CDR3 runs 14 residues. V lost 3 bases, J lost 7 bases, and 13 bases lay in between. Germline loops: CDR1 MDHEN, CDR2 SYDVKM. The CDR3 is CASSFSGFGQPQHF. The CDR3 DNA is TGTGCCAGCAGTTTCTCAGGGTTCGGGCAGCCCCAGCATTTT.

The rearrangement links TRBV4-3 to TRBJ1-4; TRBD1 matches 9 bases. This CDR3 is 16 amino acids long. CDR1 and CDR2 (germline): LGHNA, YSLEER. V lost 1 base and J lost 9; bases outside the gene matches: 9. Written as DNA, the CDR3 is TGCGCCAGCAGCCAAGGACTCGGACAGGGGAGTCAAAAACTGTTTTTT. It translates to CASSQGLGQGSQKLFF.

Here the CDR3 reads CASSQAGSTNEKLFF. The CDR3 DNA reads as TGCGCCAGCAGCCAAGCGGGGTCAACTAATGAAAAACTGTTTTTT. This sequence joins TRBV4-3 and TRBJ1-4; no reliable D call. Trimming shortened V by 1 base and J by 0 bases, and 6 bases separated the two germline ends. The V gene's germline CDR1 is LGHNA and CDR2 YSLEER. The length of the CDR3 is 15 residues.

This chain connects TRBV9 to TRBJ2-3, with 8 bases that match TRBD2. With V trimmed by 4 bases and J by 2 bases, 12 bases remained unmatched. Germline values: CDR1 SGDLS, CDR2 YYNGEE. The CDR3 has 17 residues. The CDR3 loop is CASSIMTSAHFTDTQYF. The DNA for the CDR3 is TGTGCCAGCAGCATAATGACTAGCGCCCATTTCACAGATACGCAGTATTTT.

On this clone itself: Within the sample, other DNA sequences also encode this same CDR3. V usage is TRBV10-3 and J usage is TRBJ1-5; D gene uncertain. The germline gives CDR1 ENHRY, CDR2 SYGVKD. V lost 0 bases to trimming and J lost 5 bases, with 8 bases between them. This CDR3 contains 14 residues. The CDR3 bases are TGTGCCATCAGTGAGTCCGGCGGGGATCAGCCCCAGCATTTT. Encoded protein: CAISESGGDQPQHF.

The rearrangement joins TRBV7-9 to TRBJ1-4; 7 nucleotides line up with TRBD1. V gave up 5 bases and J gave up 2 bases; unmatched junction bases: 5. CDR1 SEHNR and CDR2 FQNEAQ come from the germline V gene (reference sequence). CDR3 length: 15 amino acids. Here the CDR3 reads CASSAPTGTNEKLFF. CDR3 nucleotide sequence: TGTGCCAGCAGCGCCCCGACAGGGACTAATGAAAAACTGTTTTTT.

This sequence joins TRBV5-1 and TRBJ2-5, with D perhaps TRBD1 (6 bases). Trimming took off 1 base at V and 5 bases at J, with 12 bases between the two ends. Germline CDR1 and CDR2: SGHRS and YFSETQ. CDR3 length: 14 amino acids. Here the CDR3 DNA reads TGCGCCAGCAGCTTGTCAATGCAGGGGGAGACCCAGTACTTC. The encoded protein is CASSLSMQGETQYF. The whole variable domain, filled in from reference TRBV5-1 and TRBJ2-5, reads KAGVTQTPRYLIKTRGQQVTLSCSPISGHRSVSWYQQTPGQGLQFLFEYFSETQRNKGNFPGRFSGRQFSNSRSEMNVSTLELGDSALYLCASSLSMQGETQYFGPGTRLLVL.